The 32 T cell receptor delta chains listed next were all sequenced from one sample in a study of gamma-delta chains in newborns, infants, children. TCRdb fed the reads into CATT to redo clone calling. The sample records 2,000 to 3,000 delta-chain clones, 5.5% to 8% being singletons. The sample consisted of blood. Every receptor here comes from a child who was a newborn, infant or young child, either healthy, febrile or measles-vaccinated (not recorded which).

This clone was observed a few times. TCRdb's listed protein matches a much larger clone and diverges from this DNA's translation at residue 10, likely through a read error; the protein shown comes from the DNA. In DNA form, the CDR3 reads TGTGCCTGTGACTTACTGGGGGATACTCGGACCCGACAGATGTTTTTC. Translation gives CACDLLGDTRTRQMFF. V usage is TRDV2 and J usage is TRDJ3, with TRDD3 matching over 12 bases. After removal of 3 bases from V and 10 bases from J, the junction contained 6 bases not matched to a gene. Germline lookup yields CDR1 GEAIGNYY and CDR2 EKD. This CDR3 region has 16 residues.

This clone was detected a few times. This sequence may be a read error, since a much larger clone differs from it by one base. The chain links TRDV2 to TRDJ3, with 8 bases lining up with TRDD3. This CDR3 region has 20 residues. Per the germline V gene, CDR1 is GEAIGNYY and CDR2 is EKD. DNA for the CDR3: TGTGCCTGTGACACCGTTACTGGGGGCTCTCACTCCTGGGACACCCGAAAGATGTTTTTC. This sequence encodes CACDTVTGGSHSWDTRKMFF.

A few counts support this clone. The translation of this DNA and the TCRdb protein of a much larger clone differ at residue 6, probably owing to a read error; the protein shown here is translated from the DNA. The gene calls are TRDV2 and TRDJ3, with 8 nucleotides matching TRDD3. The V and J ends lost 3 bases and 1 base, in that order; junction bases with no gene match: 4. The CDR3 covers 17 residues. Germline V CDR1 and CDR2: GEAIGNYY, EKD. CDR3 residues: CACDVMGDSWDTRQMFF. DNA of the CDR3: TGTGCCTGTGACGTAATGGGGGATTCCTGGGACACCCGACAGATGTTTTTC.

This clone rates as large. V gene TRDV2 combines with J gene TRDJ3, with TRDD3 matching over 7 bases. The CDR3 runs to 19 residues. Germline CDR1 is GEAIGNYY and CDR2 is EKD. Unmatched junction bases numbered 10, after V lost 3 bases and J lost 0 bases. The CDR3 nucleotides are TGTGCCTGTGACTCTTTGGGGGACAAAAGCTCCTGGGACACCCGACAGATGTTTTTC. Encoded protein: CACDSLGDKSSWDTRQMFF.

This clone appeared a few times. The protein recorded in TCRdb matches a much larger clone and deviates from this DNA's translation at residue 17, suggesting a read error; the protein here is obtained by translating the DNA. The chain carries TRDV2 and TRDJ3, with 11 positions matching TRDD3. CDR1 and CDR2 (germline): GEAIGNYY, EKD. This CDR3 is built from 19 residues. In DNA, the CDR3 is TGTGCCTGTGACACCGTACTGGGGGATAGCTCCTGGGACACCCGACAGACGTTTTTC. Amino acid sequence: CACDTVLGDSSWDTRQTFF.

To note about this clone: This could be a read error, since a much larger clone is one nucleotide away. This chain joins TRDV2 and TRDJ3; 7 bases are shared with TRDD3. From germline, CDR1 is GEAIGNYY and CDR2 EKD. The CDR3 has 19 residues. The CDR3: CACDTAGGRGSWYTRQMFF. DNA for the CDR3: TGTGCCTGTGACACCGCTGGGGGCCGAGGCTCCTGGTACACCCGACAGATGTTTTTC.

As concerns this clone: A read error may account for a junction end that differs from germline. The V and J genes are TRDV2 and TRDJ3; a weak D match, TRDD3 (6 bases). The germline V gene has CDR1 GEAIGNYY and CDR2 EKD. This CDR3 is built from 19 residues. CDR3 protein: CACGTVGGTRSWDTRQMFF. The CDR3 bases are TGTGCCTGTGGCACTGTCGGGGGGACACGCTCCTGGGACACCCGACAGATGTTCTTC.

This clone was seen a handful of times. A much larger clone lies one base from this, so it may be a read error. Other nucleotide sequences in the sample specify the same CDR3. The V call is TRDV2, the J call TRDJ3, with 9 nucleotides matching TRDD3. The CDR3 runs to 20 residues. Germline CDR1 and CDR2: GEAIGNYY and EKD. Unmatched junction bases numbered 11, after V lost 3 bases and J lost 0 bases. The CDR3 bases are TGTGCCTGTGACTCCCTACTGGGGGACTCGAGCTCCTGGGACACCCGACAGATGTTTTTC. It codes for CACDSLLGDSSSWDTRQMFF.

Details on this clone: With a far larger clone one base away, a read error is the likely cause. V and J are TRDV2 and TRDJ2; 12 nucleotides agree with TRDD3. Germline CDR1 and CDR2: GEAIGNYY and EKD. The CDR3 has 16 residues. CDR3 sequence: CACDILGDTLTAPLFF. CDR3 DNA: TGTGCCTGTGACATACTGGGGGATACTTTGACAGCACCACTCTTCTTT.

Of note for this clone: A far larger clone is just one base off, so this is likely a read error. This rearrangement joins TRDV2 to TRDJ3, with 8 bases lining up with TRDD3. CDR3 size: 17 residues. Per germline, CDR1 GEAIGNYY and CDR2 EKD. V lost 0 bases, J lost 2 bases, and 2 bases stayed unmatched. As DNA, the CDR3 is TGTGCCTGTGACACCGGGGGGGATACCTGGGACACCCGACAGATGTTTTTC. Protein sequence: CACDTGGDTWDTRQMFF.

This clone has just a few counts. A much larger clone differs from this one at a single base, so this may be a read error. V and J are TRDV1 and TRDJ1; 11 bases align to TRDD3. The length of the CDR3 is 26 residues. The V and J ends lost 2 bases and 1 base, in that order; junction bases with no gene match: 33. CDR1 TSWWSYY and CDR2 QGS come from the germline V gene. CDR3 DNA: TGTGCTCTTGGGGAATCTCTACGAAGGCCTTCCTACGTGGGGGATACGGGATTACCTTGCACCGATAAACTCATCTTT. Translating gives CALGESLRRPSYVGDTGLPCTDKLIF.

This clone has only a few counts. This DNA's translation differs at residue 8 from TCRdb's protein, which comes from a much larger clone; a read error is likely, and the protein shown is translated from the DNA. The chain couples TRDV1 to TRDJ1; D is ambiguous. V was pared by 8 bases and J by 1 base, with 32 bases between. Germline lookup yields CDR1 TSWWSYY and CDR2 QGS. The CDR3 has 20 residues. The CDR3 is CALCPLALPRRWKRTDKLIF. CDR3 coding DNA: TGTGCTCTTTGCCCTTTGGCCCTCCCCCGGAGGTGGAAACGCACCGATAAACTCATCTTT.

In its sample, this clone was seen a few times. TCRdb lists the protein of a much larger clone for this DNA, which differs at residue 16, so this is likely a read error; the protein given here is translated from the DNA itself. CDR3 DNA sequence: TGTGCCTGTGACGACCTGGGGTCCCCGAGCTCCTGGGACACCCGAAAGATGTTTTTC. Its protein is CACDDLGSPSSWDTRKMFF. V is TRDV2 and J is TRDJ3, with D possibly TRDD3 on 6 matching bases. CDR3 size: 19 residues. The germline CDR1 and CDR2 sequences are GEAIGNYY and EKD.

Note on this clone: Because the CDR3's place on the DNA is in doubt, the DNA is left out and the CDR3 is given as listed by TCRdb. This chain links TRDV1 with TRDJ1; the table gives TRDD3 as D, unverified against the DNA. Germline assignment: CDR1 TSWWSYY and CDR2 QGS. The CDR3 is 24 amino acids in total, end residues counted. CDR3 in amino acids: CALWNWAPFLLLVDTRKYTDKLIF.

Note on this clone: This may stem from a read error, because a much larger clone lies one nucleotide away. Distinct nucleotide sequences in the sample also encode this CDR3. The chain links TRDV2 to TRDJ3, with 9 positions matching TRDD3. Germline V gene lookup returns CDR1 GEAIGNYY and CDR2 EKD. This CDR3 spans 20 amino acids. V lost 0 bases and J lost 0; bases outside the gene matches: 8. The CDR3 reads CACDTVRSGGSSWDTRQMFF. The CDR3 DNA is TGTGCCTGTGACACCGTCCGTTCTGGGGGATCCTCCTGGGACACCCGACAGATGTTTTTC.

On this clone: The protein TCRdb gives is from a much larger clone and does not agree with this DNA's translation at residue 13, likely a read error; the protein shown here comes from the DNA. CDR3 sequence (DNA): TGTGCCTGTGACACCGTCGGGGATACGACCTGGGACGCCCGACAGATGTTTTTC. Translated, it gives CACDTVGDTTWDARQMFF. This chain uses TRDV2 with TRDJ3; the match to TRDD3 covers 9 bases. There are 18 residues in the CDR3. CDR1 and CDR2 from the germline V gene are GEAIGNYY and EKD.

In this sample, this clone turned up a few times. A read error likely explains this, since a far larger clone differs by one base. Other nucleotide sequences from this sample produce the same CDR3. The chain is built from TRDV2 and TRDJ2; 10 bases fit TRDD3. CDR3 length equals 15 residues. The germline CDR1 and CDR2 sequences are GEAIGNYY and EKD. CDR3 amino acids: CACDILGDLTAQLFF. For the CDR3, the DNA is TGTGCCTGTGACATACTGGGGGATTTGACGGCACAACTCTTCTTT.

In this sample, this clone turned up a few times. TCRdb lists the protein of a much larger clone for this DNA, which differs at residue 13, so this is likely a read error; the protein given here is translated from the DNA itself. The CDR3: CACDSLTGGYSWYTRQMFF. CDR3 DNA sequence: TGTGCCTGTGACTCTCTTACTGGGGGATACTCCTGGTACACCCGACAGATGTTTTTC. V and J are TRDV2 and TRDJ3; 12 nucleotides match TRDD3. In germline, CDR1 is GEAIGNYY, CDR2 EKD. This CDR3 has 19 amino acids.

The sample holds a few counts of this clone. TCRdb records a much larger clone's protein for this DNA, with a difference at residue 5 that likely arises from a read error; the protein given is the translation of the DNA. The CDR3 here is CACDPLGDTWDTRQMFF. DNA for the CDR3: TGTGCCTGTGACCCACTGGGGGATACGTGGGACACCCGACAGATGTTTTTC. The chain uses TRDV2 and TRDJ3, with 13 bases lining up with TRDD3. Germline loops: CDR1 GEAIGNYY, CDR2 EKD. The CDR3 totals 17 residues. V shed 3 bases and J 4 bases; nucleotides not matched to a gene: 2.

With regard to this clone: One junction end does not reproduce the germline sequence, and a read error may be involved. Other DNA sequences from this sample encode an identical CDR3 as well. The chain is built from TRDV1 and TRDJ2, with D possibly TRDD2 on 7 matching bases. Germline V gene lookup returns CDR1 TSWWSYY and CDR2 QGS. This CDR3 region has 21 residues. CDR3 sequence: CALGDFPTGIPWGPLTAQLFF. The CDR3 coding sequence is TGTGCTCTTGGGGACTTTCCTACGGGAATACCCTGGGGCCCTTTGACAGCGCAACTCTTCTTT.

This clone occurred a few times. Just one base apart from a much larger clone, this may be a read error. At the DNA level, this CDR3 is encoded by other sequences in the same sample as well. V usage is TRDV2 and J usage is TRDJ1; TRDD3 matches 7 bases. Trimming removed 6 bases from V and 0 bases from J; junction bases left unmatched: 3. This CDR3 spans 13 amino acids. The germline V gene encodes CDR1 GEAIGNYY and CDR2 EKD. CDR3 sequence (DNA): TGTGCCTGTACGGGGGGATACACCGATAAACTCATCTTT. It encodes CACTGGYTDKLIF.

In the case of this clone: A read error may produce the germline difference seen at one junction end. The V call is TRDV2, the J call TRDJ2; the match to TRDD3 covers 12 bases. Germline CDR1 GEAIGNYY, CDR2 EKD. The CDR3 length is 16 residues. The CDR3 sequence: CAWDKGLGDTTAQLFF. The CDR3 DNA sequence: TGTGCCTGGGACAAAGGACTGGGGGATACGACAGCACAACTCTTCTTT.

About this clone: With a far larger clone one base away, a read error is the likely cause. The rearrangement uses TRDV2 and TRDJ3, with TRDD3 matching over 12 bases. The CDR3 covers 19 residues. The germline V gene encodes CDR1 GEAIGNYY and CDR2 EKD. The CDR3: CARDGLGDTSSWDTRQMFF. The CDR3 nucleotides are TGTGCCCGTGACGGACTGGGGGATACCAGCTCCTGGGACACCCGACAGATGTTTTTC.

By its share, this clone is large. Other DNA sequences from this sample encode an identical CDR3 as well. The rearrangement joins TRDV1 to TRDJ1; D is ambiguous. CDR1 is TSWWSYY and CDR2 is QGS in the germline V gene. The CDR3 totals 20 residues. V was trimmed by 8 bases and J by 1 base, leaving 32 bases between them. CDR3 coding DNA: TGTGCTCTTTGCCCTTTGGCCCCCCCCCGGAGGTGGAAACGCACCGATAAACTCATCTTT. Its protein product is CALCPLAPPRRWKRTDKLIF.

About this clone: A much larger clone sits a single nucleotide away, making a read error possible. The rearrangement links TRDV2 to TRDJ2; D perhaps matches TRDD3 (6 bases). This CDR3 spans 14 amino acids. Germline CDR1 is GEAIGNYY and CDR2 is EKD. The CDR3 spells CACDTWGLTAKLFF. Written as DNA, the CDR3 is TGTGCCTGTGACACCTGGGGATTGACAGCAAAACTCTTCTTT.

The chain carries TRDV2 and TRDJ1; 8 positions agree with TRDD3. This CDR3 is built from 15 residues. Per the germline V gene, CDR1 is GEAIGNYY and CDR2 is EKD. The J segment lost 7 bases and the V segment lost 9 bases, leaving 18 bases of the junction unmatched. CDR3 region: CAADLLGALAGKLIF. The CDR3 DNA sequence: TGTGCCGCTGATTTACTGGGGGCCCTGGCGGGTAAACTCATCTTT.

Comment on this clone: This DNA's translation and the protein TCRdb lists, from a much larger clone, do not match at residue 6, likely due to a read error; the protein shown is translated from the DNA. The rearrangement links TRDV2 to TRDJ3; 8 nucleotides line up with TRDD3. The CDR3 totals 18 residues. In germline, CDR1 is GEAIGNYY, CDR2 EKD. The ends lost 0 bases at V and 0 bases at J; junction bases unmatched: 3. CDR3 bases: TGTGCCTGTGACACCTCGGGGGATAGCTCCTGGGACACCCGACAGATGTTTTTC. Protein product: CACDTSGDSSWDTRQMFF.

A note on this clone: A far larger clone is off by one base, so a read error is likely. The sample holds other DNA sequences that translate to the same CDR3. V and J are TRDV2 and TRDJ2; the match to TRDD3 covers 12 bases. The CDR3 sequence is 15 residues long. Germline V gives CDR1 GEAIGNYY, CDR2 EKD. J gave up 5 bases and V 3 bases, and 3 bases lay outside the gene matches. The CDR3 spells CACDVLGDTTAQLFF. Written as DNA, the CDR3 is TGTGCCTGTGACGTACTGGGGGATACTACAGCACAACTCTTCTTT.

As regards this clone: A much larger clone differs from this one at a single base, so this may be a read error. The chain has TRDV2 and TRDJ3, with 12 nucleotides matching TRDD3. This CDR3 is 20 amino acids long. The germline V gene encodes CDR1 GEAIGNYY and CDR2 EKD. CDR3 residues: CACDNVLGDTSSWGTRQMFF. In DNA, the CDR3 is TGTGCCTGTGACAACGTACTGGGGGATACCAGCTCCTGGGGCACCCGACAGATGTTTTTC.

This clone showed up just a few times. The protein in TCRdb stems from a much larger clone and differs at residue 16 from this DNA's translation, likely a read error; here the protein is translated from the DNA. The genes are TRDV2 and TRDJ3; 11 bases are shared with TRDD3. There are 19 residues in the CDR3. Germline-derived CDR1 and CDR2 are GEAIGNYY and EKD. The CDR3, as DNA: TGTGCCTGTGACACCGTACTGGGGGATAGCTCCTGGGACACCCGACGGATGTTTTTC. Amino acids: CACDTVLGDSSWDTRRMFF.

Comment on this clone: Only one base separates this from a far larger clonotype, so it likely reflects a read error. The same CDR3 can be traced to other DNA sequences in this sample. V usage is TRDV1 and J usage is TRDJ1; 10 positions match TRDD3. CDR1 and CDR2 (germline): TSWWSYY, QGS. The CDR3 contains 23 residues. V lost 1 base to trimming and J lost 1 base; unmatched junction nucleotides: 24. The CDR3 reads CALGEPWDGGPNYWGIPTDKLIF. DNA of the CDR3: TGTGCTCTTGGGGAACCTTGGGACGGTGGGCCCAACTACTGGGGGATTCCCACCGATAAACTCATCTTT.

Turning to this clone: This could be a read error, since a much larger clone is one nucleotide away. Distinct nucleotide sequences in the sample also encode this CDR3. This sequence joins TRDV2 and TRDJ3; 9 nucleotides line up with TRDD3. Germline V gene lookup returns CDR1 GEAIGNYY and CDR2 EKD. CDR3 size: 18 residues. CDR3 region: CACDTGWGIDWDTRQMFF. CDR3 nucleotide sequence: TGTGCCTGCGACACCGGCTGGGGGATCGACTGGGACACCCGACAGATGTTTTTC.